One and the same sample provided the 27 T cell receptor beta chains below, sequenced in a study of cytomegalovirus exposure and HLA in healthy donors. In the PCR, 60 Vbeta and 13 Jbeta primers were used. Measured with immunoSEQ multiplex PCR; TCRdb has only the in-frame clones, and not every one. The data contain roughly 160,000 clones, 70% to 80% of them singletons. The specimen was PBMCs. These receptors were taken from a woman in her forties or fifties in good health and CMV-seronegative.

The chain combines TRBV27 with TRBJ2-3; the D gene is possibly TRBD2 (6 bases). V lost 6 bases and J lost 1, with 11 bases in between. CDR1 and CDR2 (germline): MNHEY, SMNVEV (reference sequence). The CDR3 sequence is 14 residues long. CDR3 coding DNA: TGTGCCAGCAGGCGGGACTCTCGCACAGATACGCAGTATTTT. Encoded protein: CASRRDSRTDTQYF.

This sequence joins TRBV9 and TRBJ2-3, with D possibly being TRBD1 (6 bases). Looked up from germline, CDR1 is SGDLS and CDR2 is YYNGEE. This CDR3 is 16 amino acids long. V dropped 0 bases and J dropped 5 bases, with 16 bases sitting between them. CDR3: CASSVGGGLRGDTQYF. CDR3 nucleotides: TGTGCCAGCAGCGTAGGGGGCGGTCTCAGGGGAGATACGCAGTATTTT.

V is TRBV13 and J is TRBJ2-1, with 8 bases identical to TRBD2. Trimming cost V 11 bases and J 5 bases; bases outside gene matches: 17. The germline V gene has CDR1 PRHDT and CDR2 FYEKMQ (reference sequence). This CDR3 contains 16 residues. The chain's CDR3 is CASEGSGVSSHNEQFF. In DNA, the CDR3 is TGTGCCTCAGAGGGTAGCGGGGTTTCTTCCCACAATGAGCAGTTCTTC.

The V gene is TRBV6-5, the J gene TRBJ1-6, with D unclear. The V gene's germline CDR1 is MNHEY and CDR2 SVGAGI. Trimming took 4 bases from V and 7 from J, leaving 5 bases between them. The CDR3 is 12 residues long. The CDR3 sequence: CASSSTNSPLHF. The DNA of the CDR3 is TGTGCCAGCAGTTCTACCAATTCACCCCTCCACTTT.

This clone occurred a few times. The chain joins TRBV12-5 to TRBJ1-1, with 9 nucleotides matching TRBD1. Germline loops: CDR1 LGHNT, CDR2 FRNRAP. The junction had 10 bases not matched to a gene; V was cut back by 2 bases and J by 6 bases. This CDR3 is 16 amino acids long. CDR3 nucleotides: TGTGCTAGTGGTTTGACCGAACAGGGGGCTAGATCTGAAGCTTTCTTT. Translation: CASGLTEQGARSEAFF.

The chain combines TRBV6-5 with TRBJ1-5; 8 nucleotides agree with TRBD1. Unmatched junction bases numbered 3, after V lost 5 bases and J lost 0 bases. The CDR3 consists of 15 residues. The germline V gene encodes CDR1 MNHEY and CDR2 SVGAGI. Here the CDR3 reads CASSPGGYSNQPQHF. The CDR3 region has the DNA TGTGCCAGCAGTCCAGGGGGCTATAGCAATCAGCCCCAGCATTTT.

On this clone: Additional DNA sequences in this sample encode the identical CDR3. The chain links TRBV7-2 to TRBJ1-5; D possibly corresponds to TRBD1 (6 bases). V shed 1 base and J shed 5 bases, with 6 bases lying between them. This CDR3 is 13 amino acids long. The germline CDR1 and CDR2 sequences are SGHTA and FQGNSA. The chain's CDR3 is CASSLEGDQPQHF. The DNA for the CDR3 is TGTGCCAGCAGCTTAGAGGGGGATCAGCCCCAGCATTTT.

The rearrangement links TRBV4-1 to TRBJ1-5, with D uncertain. The germline V gene encodes CDR1 MGHRA and CDR2 YSYEKL. Trimming left V 0 bases short and J 6 bases short, with 12 bases between. The CDR3 is made up of 15 amino acids. CDR3 nucleotide sequence: TGCGCCAGCAGCCAAGATCCTGGAGGGTTTCAGCCCCAGCATTTT. Protein product: CASSQDPGGFQPQHF.

This chain uses TRBV5-1 with TRBJ2-1; the match to TRBD2 covers 9 bases. V was clipped by 1 base and J by 5 bases; unmatched bases: 13. CDR3 length: 18 amino acids. Germline V gene lookup returns CDR1 SGHRS and CDR2 YFSETQ. CDR3 amino acids: CASSLRGAGGVTNNEQFF. The CDR3 DNA sequence: TGCGCCAGCAGCTTGAGGGGGGCGGGGGGGGTAACTAACAATGAGCAGTTCTTC. The full variable domain, its missing parts supplied by reference TRBV5-1 and TRBJ2-1, is KAGVTQTPRYLIKTRGQQVTLSCSPISGHRSVSWYQQTPGQGLQFLFEYFSETQRNKGNFPGRFSGRQFSNSRSEMNVSTLELGDSALYLCASSLRGAGGVTNNEQFFGPGTRLTVL.

This clone was picked up a small number of times. The chain links TRBV18 to TRBJ2-2; tentative D call: TRBD2 (6 bases). The CDR3 is 17 amino acids. The V gene lost 5 bases and the J gene lost 4 bases, with 20 bases spanning the gap. Germline V gene data show CDR1 as KGHSH and CDR2 as LQKENI. Here the CDR3 DNA reads TGTGCCAGCTCATCTTCCTTGGCGGGACCGGGCACCGGGGAGCTGTTTTTT. Its translation: CASSSSLAGPGTGELFF. The full variable domain, its missing parts supplied by reference TRBV18 and TRBJ2-2, is NAGVMQNPRHLVRRRGQEARLRCSPMKGHSHVYWYRQLPEEGLKFMVYLQKENIIDESGMPKERFSAEFPKEGPSILRIQQVVRGDSAAYFCASSSSLAGPGTGELFFGEGSRLTVL.

This sequence joins TRBV18 and TRBJ2-7, with 9 bases matching TRBD1. There are 15 residues in the CDR3. Germline CDR1 and CDR2: KGHSH and LQKENI. The trim removed 0 bases at V and 3 bases at J, leaving 3 bases unmatched. CDR3 nucleotide sequence: TGTGCCAGCTCACCACCCCCGGGACAGGGCTACGAGCAGTACTTC. Translating it yields CASSPPPGQGYEQYF.

CDR3 nucleotides: TGTGCCAGTACACAAACGGCAGGGGGGTATCGATTGAACACTGAAGCTTTCTTT. This sequence encodes CASTQTAGGYRLNTEAFF. The chain combines TRBV7-2 with TRBJ1-1; the match to TRBD1 covers 7 bases. V dropped 9 bases and J dropped 0; count of bases not matched to a gene: 19. CDR3 size: 18 residues. Per germline, CDR1 SGHTA and CDR2 FQGNSA.

This clone was counted a few times. Distinct nucleotide sequences in the sample also encode this CDR3. The rearrangement uses TRBV4-3 and TRBJ1-2; perhaps TRBD1 as D (5 bases). CDR1 and CDR2 from the germline V gene are LGHNA and YSLEER. Deletions cut 0 bases from V and 8 bases from J, with 10 bases between. The CDR3 covers 13 residues. The CDR3 region is CASSQDRVGGYTF. As DNA, the CDR3 is TGCGCCAGCAGCCAAGACAGGGTCGGGGGCTACACCTTC.

This chain joins TRBV6-5 and TRBJ2-3; the D gene is possibly TRBD1 (5 bases). In germline, CDR1 is MNHEY, CDR2 SVGAGI. V dropped 6 bases and J dropped 5 bases, with 12 bases sitting between them. The CDR3 runs 13 residues. As DNA, the CDR3 is TGTGCCAGCAGCCCCGACAGTCAAGATACGCAGTATTTT. It translates to CASSPDSQDTQYF.

This chain joins TRBV5-1 and TRBJ1-5; no clear D. Germline lookup yields CDR1 SGHRS and CDR2 YFSETQ. The CDR3 has 14 residues. Trimming pared 2 bases from V and 2 bases from J, leaving 8 bases between. The CDR3 sequence: CASSLRGGNQPQHF. In nucleotides, the CDR3 is TGCGCCAGCAGCTTACGGGGAGGCAATCAGCCCCAGCATTTT.

The chain employs TRBV4-3 and TRBJ1-1; the D gene is possibly TRBD1 (6 bases). Germline V CDR1 and CDR2: LGHNA, YSLEER. CDR3 length: 16 amino acids. V gave up 0 bases and J gave up 1 base, with 12 bases separating them. In nucleotides, the CDR3 is TGCGCCAGCAGCCAAGACGGGACAAACCCGAACACTGAAGCTTTCTTT. It yields the protein CASSQDGTNPNTEAFF.

The chain joins TRBV7-9 to TRBJ2-3; D gene ambiguous. Trimming shortened V by 8 bases and J by 0 bases, and 12 bases separated the two germline ends. The CDR3 sequence is 14 residues long. Per the germline V gene, CDR1 is SEHNR and CDR2 is FQNEAQ (reference sequence). CDR3 residues: CASHPRSSTDTQYF. As DNA, the CDR3 is TGTGCCAGCCACCCGAGAAGTAGCACAGATACGCAGTATTTT.

The chain combines TRBV7-8 with TRBJ1-4; weak D call: TRBD1 (5 bases). This CDR3 is built from 18 residues. In germline, CDR1 is SGHVS, CDR2 FQNEAQ. The germline V and J ends were trimmed by 4 bases and 2 bases, with 20 bases remaining between them. The CDR3 loop is CASSSREQGRWTNEKLFF. Here the CDR3 DNA reads TGTGCCAGCAGCTCTCGGGAGCAGGGAAGGTGGACTAATGAAAAACTGTTTTTT.

The chain has TRBV7-3 and TRBJ2-1; D is perhaps TRBD2 (6 bases). Germline V gene data show CDR1 as SGHTA and CDR2 as FQGTGA. CDR3 length: 15 amino acids. V gave up 5 bases and J gave up 6 bases, with 17 bases separating them. CDR3 bases: TGTGCCAGCAGCGCATCTAGCGCCGGCCTCAATGAGCAGTTCTTC. It encodes CASSASSAGLNEQFF. The full variable domain, its missing parts supplied by reference TRBV7-3 and TRBJ2-1, is GAGVSQTPSNKVTEKGKYVELRCDPISGHTALYWYRQSLGQGPEFLIYFQGTGAADDSGLPNDRFFAVRPEGSVSTLKIQRTERGDSAVYLCASSASSAGLNEQFFGPGTRLTVL.

The chain uses TRBV7-9 and TRBJ1-4; D is uncertain. The germline CDR1 and CDR2 sequences are SEHNR and FQNEAQ (reference sequence). The CDR3 loop spans 15 amino acids. Trimming shortened V by 1 base and J by 8 bases, and 14 bases separated the two germline ends. The CDR3 sequence is CASSLVPLLEEKLFF. The DNA for the CDR3 is TGTGCCAGCAGCTTAGTCCCCCTCCTGGAGGAAAAACTGTTTTTT.

The V gene is TRBV7-2, the J gene TRBJ1-2; 12 bases match TRBD1. CDR3 length equals 17 residues. Per the germline V gene, CDR1 is SGHTA and CDR2 is FQGNSA. Trimming at V came to 5 bases and at J to 4 bases, leaving 11 bases not matched to a gene. DNA of the CDR3: TGTGCCAGCAGCATTACCGGGACAGGGGGCGCCGCCTATGGCTACACCTTC. As protein: CASSITGTGGAAYGYTF.

The chain has TRBV5-1 and TRBJ1-6, with TRBD1 as a possible D gene (5 bases). There are 16 residues in the CDR3. Germline V gene lookup returns CDR1 SGHRS and CDR2 YFSETQ. V lost 0 bases, J lost 3 bases, and 10 bases lay in between. The CDR3 bases are TGCGCCAGCAGCTTGGGGGGCGGATACTATAATTCACCCCTCCACTTT. This encodes CASSLGGGYYNSPLHF.

The chain is built from TRBV6-6 and TRBJ2-3; TRBD1 matches at 7 bases. V lost 3 bases to trimming and J lost 4 bases; unmatched junction nucleotides: 4. CDR3 size: 14 residues. Germline CDR1 reads MNHNY; CDR2 reads SVGAGI (reference sequence). As DNA, the CDR3 is TGTGCCAGCAGTTATAGAGGGGGCCCAGATACGCAGTATTTT. It encodes CASSYRGGPDTQYF.

The chain combines TRBV21-1 with TRBJ1-2; TRBD1, the D gene given by the table, was not confirmed from the DNA. TRBV21-1 is deemed a pseudogene. This CDR3 comprises 14 residues. The CDR3 sequence: CAVMHQGFNYGYTF. CDR3 nucleotides: TGTGCCGTCATGCATCAGGGATTTAACTATGGCTACACCTTC.

The chain joins TRBV6-6 to TRBJ2-5; the match to TRBD1 covers 9 bases. Germline values: CDR1 MNHNY, CDR2 SVGAGI (reference sequence). This CDR3 region has 12 residues. V shed 2 bases and J 12 bases; nucleotides not matched to a gene: 4. Written as DNA, the CDR3 is TGTGCCAGCAGTTACGGGACAGGGCGGGAGTACTTC. Its protein is CASSYGTGREYF.

This rearrangement joins TRBV6-5 to TRBJ1-1, with D uncertain. Germline V gene lookup returns CDR1 MNHEY and CDR2 SVGAGI. With 9 bases removed from V and 1 base from J, the gap between germline ends came to 9 bases. This CDR3 comprises 12 residues. The CDR3 loop is CASKYGNTEAFF. CDR3 coding DNA: TGTGCCAGTAAATACGGGAACACTGAAGCTTTCTTT.

The rearrangement uses TRBV5-4 and TRBJ1-2; no reliable D call. Trimming removed 0 bases from V and 9 bases from J, with 15 bases in between. Germline V gives CDR1 SGHNT, CDR2 YYREEE (reference sequence). The CDR3 is 14 amino acids. The CDR3, as DNA: TGTGCCAGCAGCTTGGACGCCCGGAGTGAGAGCTACACCTTC. Amino acids: CASSLDARSESYTF.